This T cell receptor beta chain derives from a study of blood T cell repertoires in COVID-19. Study-level background: Spain, Italy and the United States supplied samples that represented acute and convalescent COVID-19. T cells, B-cell-depleted T cells, or PBMCs supplied cDNA or gDNA.

The CDR3 covers 16 residues. The germline V gene has CDR1 SEHNR and CDR2 FQNEAQ (reference sequence). V lost 1 base, J lost 0 bases, and 3 bases stayed unmatched. Sequencing used immunoSEQ multiplex PCR; TCRdb keeps in-frame clones, though not all of them. The sample contains about 160,000 clones, almost 85% of which appear only once. Sequencing input: peripheral blood. This sequence originates from a man aged 18-30 years with active or convalescent COVID-19. The chain combines TRBV7-9 with TRBJ2-4; 7 nucleotides match TRBD2. CDR3 residues: CASSLVTGGAKNIQYF. DNA of the CDR3: TGTGCCAGCAGCTTAGTGACGGGGGGAGCCAAAAACATTCAGTACTTC.